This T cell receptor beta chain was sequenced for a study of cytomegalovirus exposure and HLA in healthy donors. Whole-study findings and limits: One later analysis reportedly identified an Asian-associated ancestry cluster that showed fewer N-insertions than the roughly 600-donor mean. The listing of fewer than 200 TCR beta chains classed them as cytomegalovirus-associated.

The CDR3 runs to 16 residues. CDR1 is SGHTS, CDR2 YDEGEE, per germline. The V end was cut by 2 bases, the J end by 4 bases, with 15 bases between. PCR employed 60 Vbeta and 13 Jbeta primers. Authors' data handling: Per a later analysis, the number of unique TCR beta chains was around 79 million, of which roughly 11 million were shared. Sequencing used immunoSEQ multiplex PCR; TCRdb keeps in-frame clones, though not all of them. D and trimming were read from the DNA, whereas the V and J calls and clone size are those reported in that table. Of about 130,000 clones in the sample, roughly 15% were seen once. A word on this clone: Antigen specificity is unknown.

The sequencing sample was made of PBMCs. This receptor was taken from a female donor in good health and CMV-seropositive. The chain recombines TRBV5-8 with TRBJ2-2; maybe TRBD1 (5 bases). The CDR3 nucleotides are TGTGCCAGCAGCTTACTCAGGGATTCGGGCACCGGGGAGCTGTTTTTT. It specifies CASSLLRDSGTGELFF. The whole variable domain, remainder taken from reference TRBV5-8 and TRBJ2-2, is EAGVTQSPTHLIKTRGQQATLRCSPISGHTSVYWYQQALGLGLQFLLWYDEGEERNRGNFPPRFSGRQFPNYSSELNVNALELEDSALYLCASSLLRDSGTGELFFGEGSRLTVL.